This T cell receptor (beta chain) came from a study of shared clonotypes between healthy human individuals. Clones were read by immunoSEQ multiplex PCR, and TCRdb kept only the in-frame ones, dropping some. The sample has some 1.5 million clones; roughly 96% are singletons. Findings and limits, study-wide: Some naive CD4 clonotypes, 5% to 5.5%, turned up in common across several donors. Generation probability values for non-shared clonotypes were lower than those for clonotypes shared by all four donors.

A word on this clone: Its antigen is not known.

The CDR3 spans 18 residues. Every one of the donors was a Caucasian adult that lived in Nashville, Tennessee. This receptor was identified in a man aged 30 to 45 in good health. V usage is TRBV21-1 and J usage is TRBJ2-5; the D segment call TRBD2 is taken from the table without a DNA check. TRBV21-1 is tagged as a pseudogene. Sequenced sample: naive CD4+ T cells sorted from blood. The subset here: CD45RA+ positively selected. CDR3 DNA sequence: TGTGCCAGCAGCAAAATGTCCGACGGGAAGGGTTGTTTAGAGACCCAGTACTTC. Translation: CASSKMSDGKGCLETQYF.